Following are 32 T cell receptor beta chains from one sample sequenced in a study of human T cells and chemical hapten exposure. Regarding time point: pre-sensitization, week 0. Indicated treatment: therapeutic diphenylcyclopropenone sensitization with weekly scalp DPC. In TCRdb, the RACE reads were re-called with MiXCR into one record per CDR3 protein. The data hold more than 250,000 distinct CDR3 sequences, with roughly 7.7% observed a single time. This material consisted of whole blood, taken in connection with sensitization to the hapten diphenylcyclopropenone (DPC). These receptors originate from a man aged 18 to 29 with alopecia areata. Some clones in this sample may be carry-over from other donors' samples.

This clonotype was counted only a few times. The chain is built from TRBV9 and TRBJ2-3, with 8 positions matching TRBD2. The CDR3 is 14 residues long. V dropped 4 bases and J dropped 2; count of bases not matched to a gene: 3. Germline V gene lookup returns CDR1 SGDLS and CDR2 YYNGEE. The CDR3 bases are TGTGCCAGCAGCCGAGCGGGGGTCACAGATACGCAGTATTTT. Its translation: CASSRAGVTDTQYF. Full variable domain (outside the CDR3, taken from reference TRBV9 and TRBJ2-3): DSGVTQTPKHLITATGQRVTLRCSPRSGDLSVYWYQQSLDQGLQFLIQYYNGEERAKGNILERFSAQQFPDLHSELNLSSLELGDSALYFCASSRAGVTDTQYFGPGTRLTVL.

The DNA of the CDR3 is TGTGCCAGCAGCCCCCTGGGTTACTCTGGAAACACCATATATTTT. It translates to CASSPLGYSGNTIYF. The J gene is TRBJ1-3, the V gene TRBV14; D not certain. Germline-derived CDR1 and CDR2 are SGHDN and FVKESK. V was trimmed by 4 bases and J by 0 bases, leaving 10 bases between them. The CDR3 length is 15 residues.

The chain couples TRBV28 to TRBJ1-5; the match to TRBD1 covers 10 bases. With V trimmed by 8 bases and J by 2 bases, 18 bases remained unmatched. In germline, CDR1 is MDHEN, CDR2 SYDVKM. The CDR3 totals 19 residues. The CDR3 spells CASALTGTGVLFGNQPQHF. CDR3 DNA: TGTGCCAGCGCCCTCACCGGGACAGGGGTTCTGTTTGGCAATCAGCCCCAGCATTTT.

At least ten counts were recorded for this clonotype. This chain connects TRBV5-1 to TRBJ1-6; no clear D. CDR1 is SGHRS and CDR2 is YFSETQ in the germline V gene. This CDR3 is built from 14 residues. The V gene lost 1 base and the J gene lost 7 bases, with 9 bases spanning the gap. CDR3 nucleotides: TGCGCCAGCAGCTTGCAGAACGGGAATTCACCCCTCCACTTT. It encodes CASSLQNGNSPLHF.

This clonotype showed up just a few times. The V gene is TRBV7-2, the J gene TRBJ1-1; no clear D. Germline-derived CDR1 and CDR2 are SGHTA and FQGNSA. Trimming pared 5 bases from V and 2 bases from J, leaving 9 bases between. The CDR3 runs 13 residues. The CDR3 loop reads CASSETRNTEAFF. In DNA, the CDR3 is TGTGCCAGCAGCGAGACACGTAACACTGAAGCTTTCTTT. Looking up the rest from reference TRBV7-2 and TRBJ1-1 gives the full variable domain: GAGVSQSPSNKVTEKGKDVELRCDPISGHTALYWYRQSLGQGLEFLIYFQGNSAPDKSGLPSDRFSAERTGGSVSTLTIQRTQQEDSAVYLCASSETRNTEAFFGQGTRLTVV.

In this sample, this clonotype turned up many times. J is TRBJ2-3 and V is TRBV27; D not certain. Trimming took 5 bases from V and 0 from J, leaving 6 bases between them. CDR1 MNHEY and CDR2 SMNVEV come from the germline V gene (reference sequence). The CDR3 totals 13 residues. CDR3 bases: TGTGCCAGCAGTAATCGGAGCACAGATACGCAGTATTTT. Its protein product is CASSNRSTDTQYF.

V and J are TRBV12-3 or TRBV12-4 and TRBJ1-1, with 10 bases lining up with TRBD1. V lost 6 bases to trimming and J lost 8 bases; unmatched junction nucleotides: 12. The CDR3 has 15 residues. The chain's CDR3 is CASSPPDRGLWEAFF. As DNA, the CDR3 is TGTGCCAGCAGCCCCCCCGACAGGGGGCTATGGGAAGCTTTCTTT.

In the case of this clonotype: Being one base from a much bigger clone, this may be a read error. This chain connects TRBV7-2 to TRBJ1-1; D is undetermined. Germline V CDR1 and CDR2: SGHTA, FQGNSA. The CDR3 is 14 residues long. The CDR3 protein is CANSLWSMNTEAFF. The CDR3 bases are TGTGCCAACAGCTTATGGAGCATGAACACTGAAGCTTTCTTT. The full variable domain, in which reference TRBV7-2 and TRBJ1-1 provide the parts outside the CDR3, is GAGVSQSPSNKVTEKGKDVELRCDPISGHTALYWYRQSLGQGLEFLIYFQGNSAPDKSGLPSDRFSAERTGGSVSTLTIQRTQQEDSAVYLCANSLWSMNTEAFFGQGTRLTVV.

This chain connects TRBV7-9 to TRBJ2-3; weak D call: TRBD2 (5 bases). CDR3 length equals 14 residues. Trimming removed 6 bases from V and 3 bases from J, with 13 bases in between. In germline, CDR1 is SEHNR, CDR2 FQNEAQ (reference sequence). The CDR3 DNA sequence: TGTGCCAGCAGTGTAAAGGGCGGGACAGATACGCAGTATTTT. Translated: CASSVKGGTDTQYF.

CDR3 region: CASSLSLAGTGDEQFF. In nucleotides, the CDR3 is TGTGCCAGCAGTTTATCGCTAGCGGGGACGGGGGATGAGCAGTTCTTC. The chain is built from TRBV27 and TRBJ2-1, with 9 nucleotides matching TRBD2. With 0 bases clipped from V and 8 bases from J, the junction kept 8 bases outside the gene matches. This CDR3 comprises 16 residues. Per germline, CDR1 MNHEY and CDR2 SMNVEV (reference sequence).

This clonotype has just a few counts. The chain is built from TRBV11-1 and TRBJ1-6, with 8 bases lining up with TRBD1. There are 15 residues in the CDR3. Germline CDR1 reads SGHAT; CDR2 reads FQDESV (reference sequence). J was trimmed by 7 bases and V by 2 bases; bases with no gene match: 4. The CDR3 loop reads CASSLPRQGNSPLHF. In nucleotides, the CDR3 is TGTGCCAGCAGCTTACCCCGACAGGGGAATTCACCCCTCCACTTT.

This chain links TRBV18 with TRBJ2-3, with 9 bases aligning to TRBD2. CDR3 size: 17 residues. V was pared by 4 bases and J by 2 bases, with 10 bases of the junction left unmatched. In germline, CDR1 is KGHSH, CDR2 LQKENI. CDR3 DNA: TGTGCCAGCTCACGGATATCCAGCGGGGGGCCCACAGATACGCAGTATTTT. Translating gives CASSRISSGGPTDTQYF.

The V and J genes are TRBV6-2 or TRBV6-3 and TRBJ1-5; a weak D match, TRBD1 (6 bases). Germline CDR1 and CDR2: MNHEY and SVGEGT. V lost 4 bases, J lost 0 bases, and 13 bases lay in between. The CDR3 sequence is 16 residues long. The CDR3 loop is CASSSNRQASNQPQHF. The CDR3 DNA sequence: TGTGCCAGCAGTTCCAATCGACAGGCTAGCAATCAGCCCCAGCATTTT.

This clonotype has only one observation. This chain joins TRBV2 and TRBJ1-3, with TRBD1 matching 7 bases. CDR3 length equals 18 residues. The junction had 12 bases not matched to a gene; V was cut back by 2 bases and J by 2 bases. CDR1 and CDR2 from the germline V gene are SNHLY and FYNNEI. In nucleotides, the CDR3 is TGTGCCAGCAGTGAAACTCTCGGGACAGACGGTACTGGAAACACCATATATTTT. This encodes CASSETLGTDGTGNTIYF.

The rearrangement uses TRBV4-3 and TRBJ2-4, with 9 nucleotides matching TRBD1. The CDR3 extends over 18 amino acids. The germline V gene encodes CDR1 LGHNA and CDR2 YSLEER. The ends lost 0 bases at V and 5 bases at J; junction bases unmatched: 11. CDR3 DNA sequence: TGCGCCAGCAGCCAAGAACCCGGGACAGGGAAAAGGGAAAACATTCAGTACTTC. Translating it yields CASSQEPGTGKRENIQYF.

This clonotype was counted only a few times. This chain uses TRBV6-5 with TRBJ2-7; tentatively, D is TRBD1 (6 bases). The germline V gene has CDR1 MNHEY and CDR2 SVGAGI. There are 13 residues in the CDR3. The V end lost 0 bases, the J end lost 7 bases, and 10 bases lay between the germline ends. This CDR3 is CASSYSTGFEQYF. The CDR3 DNA sequence: TGTGCCAGCAGTTACTCTACAGGGTTTGAGCAGTACTTC.

This chain joins TRBV7-3 and TRBJ2-1; 10 bases match TRBD2. The trim removed 6 bases at V and 8 bases at J, leaving 13 bases unmatched. The CDR3 is made up of 16 amino acids. The germline CDR1 and CDR2 sequences are SGHTA and FQGTGA. CDR3 in amino acids: CASRSEAGGSVDEQFF. The CDR3 region has the DNA TGTGCCAGCAGAAGCGAAGCGGGGGGGAGTGTCGATGAGCAGTTCTTC.

V gene TRBV5-6 combines with J gene TRBJ2-3, with D hard to call. This CDR3 has 15 residues. Germline V gene lookup returns CDR1 SGHDT and CDR2 YYEEEE. Trimming left V 1 base short and J 2 bases short, with 11 bases between. CDR3 bases: TGTGCCAGCAGCTTGCCCCGGATCGTCACAGATACGCAGTATTTT. It translates to CASSLPRIVTDTQYF.

This clonotype has a handful of counts. The chain links TRBV20-1 to TRBJ1-1; possibly TRBD1 for D (5 bases). V lost 2 bases and J 4 bases, leaving 17 bases between the germline ends. This CDR3 is 15 amino acids long. Germline CDR1 is DFQATT and CDR2 is SNEGSKA (reference sequence). The CDR3 nucleotides are TGCAGTGCTAGACCCGTTAGGGGTATGAGCACTGAAGCTTTCTTT. Amino acid sequence: CSARPVRGMSTEAFF.

V is TRBV7-2 and J is TRBJ2-3, with D maybe TRBD2 (6 bases). The CDR3 loop spans 13 amino acids. Germline V gene sequence: CDR1 SGHTA, CDR2 FQGNSA. The V and J ends lost 10 bases and 2 bases respectively, with 13 bases between them. CDR3 bases: TGTGCCATCGCGGGGCGGCCCACAGATACGCAGTATTTT. It specifies CAIAGRPTDTQYF.

J is TRBJ2-7 and V is TRBV4-3, with TRBD2 identical over 9 bases. Germline-derived CDR1 and CDR2 are LGHNA and YSLEER. Trimming cost V 6 bases and J 4 bases; bases outside gene matches: 13. This CDR3 region has 16 residues. The CDR3 region is CASSLRLAGESYEQYF. The CDR3, as DNA: TGCGCCAGCAGTCTGCGGTTAGCGGGGGAATCGTACGAGCAGTACTTC.

The rearrangement joins TRBV28 to TRBJ2-7, with D maybe TRBD1 (6 bases). Germline loops: CDR1 MDHEN, CDR2 SYDVKM. V shed 10 bases and J shed 6 bases, with 19 bases lying between them. The CDR3 is 13 residues long. The CDR3 DNA reads TGTGCCACAAAGGGGGTCGTTCTCCGCGAGCAGTACGTC. Translating it yields CATKGVVLREQYV.

This clonotype was picked up a small number of times. The chain uses TRBV2 and TRBJ1-2; TRBD1 aligns across 11 bases. V shed 8 bases, J shed 8 bases, and the junction held 10 bases outside the gene matches. The CDR3 spans 14 residues. Germline V gives CDR1 SNHLY, CDR2 FYNNEI. The CDR3, as DNA: TGTGCCAGCGCGCGAGGACAGGGGGCGCGCGGCTACACCTTC. This encodes CASARGQGARGYTF.

V gene TRBV7-9 combines with J gene TRBJ1-4; D not resolved. Germline assignment: CDR1 SEHNR and CDR2 FQNEAQ (reference sequence). V lost 4 bases and J lost 5, with 8 bases in between. This CDR3 comprises 13 residues. The CDR3 DNA reads TGTGCCAGCAGCTCGCTCCTAAATGAAAAACTGTTTTTT. Amino acids: CASSSLLNEKLFF. Using reference TRBV7-9 and TRBJ1-4 for the parts outside the CDR3, the full variable domain is DTGVSQNPRHKITKRGQNVTFRCDPISEHNRLYWYRQTLGQGPEFLTYFQNEAQLEKSRLLSDRFSAERPKGSFSTLEIQRTEQGDSAMYLCASSSLLNEKLFFGSGTQLSVL.

This clonotype appeared a few times. The chain uses TRBV10-3 and TRBJ2-7; 9 nucleotides match TRBD1. CDR1 and CDR2 from the germline V gene are ENHRY and SYGVKD. V gave up 3 bases and J gave up 0 bases; unmatched junction bases: 3. The CDR3 is 15 residues long. CDR3 sequence (DNA): TGTGCCATCAGTGAAGGGACAGGGAGCTCCTACGAGCAGTACTTC. Translation gives CAISEGTGSSYEQYF.

This CDR3 reads CAISDYDRENEKLFF. CDR3 nucleotides: TGTGCCATCAGTGATTATGACAGGGAAAATGAAAAACTGTTTTTT. The chain couples TRBV10-3 to TRBJ1-4, with TRBD1 identical over 7 bases. The CDR3 consists of 15 residues. Germline lookup yields CDR1 ENHRY and CDR2 SYGVKD. V shed 3 bases and J 5 bases; nucleotides not matched to a gene: 6.

V and J are TRBV3-1 and TRBJ2-2, with no clear D. The CDR3 has 15 amino acids. Germline values: CDR1 LGHDT, CDR2 YNNKEL (reference sequence). Deletions cut 0 bases from V and 0 bases from J, with 5 bases between. The CDR3 region has the DNA TGTGCCAGCAGCCAAGAATCCGCGAACACCGGGGAGCTGTTTTTT. It yields the protein CASSQESANTGELFF.

The sample holds many counts of this clonotype. DNA of the CDR3: TGCAGTGCTCCCTCAGGGGGAAACACCATATATTTT. This codes for CSAPSGGNTIYF. The chain links TRBV20-1 to TRBJ1-3, with D maybe TRBD1 (5 bases). The CDR3 is 12 amino acids. Germline CDR1 DFQATT, CDR2 SNEGSKA (reference sequence). Deletions cut 5 bases from V and 4 bases from J, with 9 bases between.

In this sample, this clonotype turned up a few times. The rearrangement links TRBV24-1 to TRBJ2-1; no firm D call. CDR1 is KGHDR, CDR2 SFDVKD, per germline. There are 16 residues in the CDR3. Trimming took off 4 bases at V and 10 bases at J, with 22 bases between the two ends. The CDR3: CATSDQDPSRPGEQFF. The CDR3 DNA reads TGTGCCACCAGTGACCAGGACCCTTCCCGACCCGGGGAGCAGTTCTTC.

This clonotype turned up a few times. This chain joins TRBV25-1 and TRBJ2-1, with 12 bases aligning to TRBD1. Germline loops: CDR1 MGHDK, CDR2 SYGVNS. This CDR3 has 15 residues. V lost 6 bases to trimming and J lost 9 bases; unmatched junction nucleotides: 9. The CDR3 DNA reads TGTGCCAGCAGGGCCGGGACAGGGGGCCGGGGTGAGCAGTTCTTC. Amino acids: CASRAGTGGRGEQFF. Together with reference TRBV25-1 and TRBJ2-1, the CDR3 gives the full variable domain: EADIYQTPRYLVIGTGKKITLECSQTMGHDKMYWYQQDPGMELHLIHYSYGVNSTEKGDLSSESTVSRIRTEHFPLTLESARPSHTSQYLCASRAGTGGRGEQFFGPGTRLTVL.

This clonotype turned up a few times. The genes are TRBV11-2 and TRBJ2-3; no clear D. The CDR3 has 13 amino acids. Germline assignment: CDR1 SGHAT and CDR2 FQNNGV. The V and J ends lost 5 bases and 2 bases respectively, with 8 bases between them. In nucleotides, the CDR3 is TGTGCCAGCAGCATCCGGGCCACAGATACGCAGTATTTT. Residues: CASSIRATDTQYF.

V gene TRBV7-9 combines with J gene TRBJ2-5, with TRBD1 as a possible D gene (6 bases). Germline lookup yields CDR1 SEHNR and CDR2 FQNEAQ (reference sequence). The length of the CDR3 is 14 residues. Trimming pared 1 base from V and 2 bases from J, leaving 8 bases between. CDR3 sequence (DNA): TGTGCCAGCAGCTTAGGGGGGCCGCAAGAGACCCAGTACTTC. Translating gives CASSLGGPQETQYF.